This TCR beta chain was recovered during a study of blood T cell repertoires in COVID-19. Looking at the study overall: The United States, Italy and Spain supplied acute and convalescent COVID-19 samples. The cDNA or gDNA used as material had been derived from T cells, B-cell-depleted T cells, or PBMCs.

Under the authors' procedure: Amplification from reference gene primers served as the basis for estimated nucleated cell counts. Repertoires were generated with immunoSEQ multiplex PCR, while TCRdb's copy carries only in-frame clones and drops some. That table supplies the V and J calls and clone size; D and trimming were determined from the DNA. This repertoire shows around 130,000 clones, around 78% found once; its top ten account for about a tenth. This sequence was found in a human donor in a cohort sampled during active COVID-19. Specimen: peripheral blood.

CDR3: CASRALTGYTYEQYF. CDR3 nucleotide sequence: TGTGCCAGCAGGGCTCTTACAGGGTACACCTACGAGCAGTACTTC. The chain uses TRBV27 and TRBJ2-7, with D perhaps TRBD1 (6 bases). The CDR3 extends over 15 amino acids. Germline values: CDR1 MNHEY, CDR2 SMNVEV (reference sequence). The V gene lost 6 bases and the J gene lost 2 bases, with 17 bases spanning the gap.